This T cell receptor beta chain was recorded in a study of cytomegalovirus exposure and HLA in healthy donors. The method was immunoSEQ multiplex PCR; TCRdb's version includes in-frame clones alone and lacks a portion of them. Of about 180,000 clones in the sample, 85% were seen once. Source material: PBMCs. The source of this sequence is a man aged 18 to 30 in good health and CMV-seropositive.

This CDR3 reads CASSFRGNNYGYTF. CDR3 nucleotide sequence: TGTGCCAGCAGCTTTCGGGGAAATAACTATGGCTACACCTTC. The chain is built from TRBV5-6 and TRBJ1-2; D is ambiguous. V lost 2 bases to trimming and J lost 1 base, with 9 bases between them. Germline V gives CDR1 SGHDT, CDR2 YYEEEE. The CDR3 has 14 residues.